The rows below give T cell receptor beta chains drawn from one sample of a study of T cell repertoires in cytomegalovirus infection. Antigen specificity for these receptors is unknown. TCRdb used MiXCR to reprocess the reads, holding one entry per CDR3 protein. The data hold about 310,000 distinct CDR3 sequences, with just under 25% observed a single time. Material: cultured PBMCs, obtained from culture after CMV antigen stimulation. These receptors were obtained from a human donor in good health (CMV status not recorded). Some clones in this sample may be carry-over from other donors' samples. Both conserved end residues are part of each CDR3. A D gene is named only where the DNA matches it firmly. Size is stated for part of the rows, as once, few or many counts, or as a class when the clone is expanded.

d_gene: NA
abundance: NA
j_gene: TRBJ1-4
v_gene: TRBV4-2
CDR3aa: CASRKQEKLFF
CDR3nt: TGTGCCAGCAGGAAGCAGGAAAAACTGTTTTTT

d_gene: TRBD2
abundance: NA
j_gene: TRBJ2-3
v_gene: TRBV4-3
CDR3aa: CASSQDAGGPSDTQYF
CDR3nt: TGCGCCAGCAGCCAAGATGCGGGAGGGCCCTCAGATACGCAGTATTTT

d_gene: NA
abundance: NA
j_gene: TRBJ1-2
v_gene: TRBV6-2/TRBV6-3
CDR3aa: CASSYKEYYGYTF
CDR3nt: TGTGCCAGCAGTTACAAGGAGTACTATGGCTACACCTTC

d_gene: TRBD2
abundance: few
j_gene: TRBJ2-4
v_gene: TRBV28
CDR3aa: CASSPPQTSGRAGSKNIQYF
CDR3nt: TGTGCCAGCAGCCCCCCCCAGACTAGCGGGAGGGCCGGGTCCAAAAACATTCAGTACTTC

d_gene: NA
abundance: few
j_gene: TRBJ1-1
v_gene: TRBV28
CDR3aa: CASLGLNTEAFF
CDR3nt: TGTGCCAGCCTCGGACTGAACACTGAAGCTTTCTTT

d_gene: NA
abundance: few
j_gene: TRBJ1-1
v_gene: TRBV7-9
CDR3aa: CASSGTNDRSQGAFF
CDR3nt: TGTGCCAGCAGCGGTACCAATGACAGGTCCCAGGGCGCTTTCTTT

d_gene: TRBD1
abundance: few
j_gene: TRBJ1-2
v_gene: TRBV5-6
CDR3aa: CASSLTGDNLGYTF
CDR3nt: TGTGCCAGCAGCTTGACAGGGGATAATCTTGGCTACACCTTC

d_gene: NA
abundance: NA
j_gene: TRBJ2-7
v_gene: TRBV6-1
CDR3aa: CASSEGGLNYEQYF
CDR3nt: TGTGCCAGCAGTGAAGGGGGCTTAAACTACGAGCAGTACTTC

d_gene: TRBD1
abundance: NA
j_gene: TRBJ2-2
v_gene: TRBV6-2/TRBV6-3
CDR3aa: CASTSRTGRTGELFF
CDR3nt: TGTGCCAGCACCTCTAGGACAGGGCGCACCGGGGAGCTGTTTTTT

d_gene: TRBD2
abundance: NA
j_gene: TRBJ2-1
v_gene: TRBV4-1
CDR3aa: CASSQDPGGRSHNEQFF
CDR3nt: TGCGCCAGCAGCCAAGATCCGGGAGGCCGGTCTCACAATGAGCAGTTCTTC

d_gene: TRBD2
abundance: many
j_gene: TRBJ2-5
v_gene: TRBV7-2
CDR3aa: CASSPGWAGGGQETQYF
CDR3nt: TGTGCCAGCAGCCCCGGTTGGGCGGGAGGAGGCCAAGAGACCCAGTACTTC

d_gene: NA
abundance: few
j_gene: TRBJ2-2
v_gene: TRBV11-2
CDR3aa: CASSLRPQAEIPPGELFF
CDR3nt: TGTGCCAGCAGCCTACGACCCCAAGCGGAGATACCTCCCGGGGAGCTGTTTTTT

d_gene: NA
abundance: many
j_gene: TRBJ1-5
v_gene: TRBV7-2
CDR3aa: CASSLGGFSNQPQHF
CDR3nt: TGTGCCAGCAGCTTAGGAGGGTTTAGCAATCAGCCCCAGCATTTT

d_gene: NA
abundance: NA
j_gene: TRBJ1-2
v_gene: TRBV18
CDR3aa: CASSPVRQRAYGYTF
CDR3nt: TGTGCCAGCTCACCTGTAAGACAGCGAGCCTATGGCTACACCTTC

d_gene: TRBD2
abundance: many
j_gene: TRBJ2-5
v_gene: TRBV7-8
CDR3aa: CASSLSSLAGPQETQYF
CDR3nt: TGTGCCAGCAGCTTATCGTCGCTAGCGGGGCCCCAAGAGACCCAGTACTTC

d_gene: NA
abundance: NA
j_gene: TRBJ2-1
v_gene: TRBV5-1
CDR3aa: CASSSEGSPYNEQFF
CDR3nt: TGCGCCAGCAGCTCGGAGGGCTCCCCCTACAATGAGCAGTTCTTC

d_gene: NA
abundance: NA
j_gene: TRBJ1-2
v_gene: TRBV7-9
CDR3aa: CASSPQVAYGYTF
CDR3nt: TGTGCCAGCAGCCCACAGGTAGCCTATGGCTACACCTTC

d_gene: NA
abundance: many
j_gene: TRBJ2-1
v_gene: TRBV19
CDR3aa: CASSIEGSSYNEQFF
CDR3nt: TGTGCCAGTAGTATAGAAGGGTCCTCCTACAATGAGCAGTTCTTC

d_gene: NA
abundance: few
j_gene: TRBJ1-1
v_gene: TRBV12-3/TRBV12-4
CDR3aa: CASSPWGVNTEAFF
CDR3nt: TGTGCCAGCAGTCCCTGGGGTGTGAACACTGAAGCTTTCTTT

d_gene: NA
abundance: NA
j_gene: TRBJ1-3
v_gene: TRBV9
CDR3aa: CASSVDQGGGNTIYF
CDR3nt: TGTGCCAGCAGCGTAGATCAAGGGGGTGGAAACACCATATATTTT

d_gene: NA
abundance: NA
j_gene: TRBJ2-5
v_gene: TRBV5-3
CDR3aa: CASTAQGGPETQYF
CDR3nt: TGTGCCAGCACGGCGCAGGGTGGCCCCGAGACCCAGTACTTC

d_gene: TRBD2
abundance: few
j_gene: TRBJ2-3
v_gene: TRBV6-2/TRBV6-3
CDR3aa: CASWTRPTDTQYF
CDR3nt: TGTGCCTCCTGGACTAGACCCACAGATACGCAGTATTTT

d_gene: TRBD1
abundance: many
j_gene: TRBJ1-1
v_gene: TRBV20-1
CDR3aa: CSAQTGGNTEAFF
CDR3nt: TGCAGTGCTCAGACAGGGGGGAACACTGAAGCTTTCTTT

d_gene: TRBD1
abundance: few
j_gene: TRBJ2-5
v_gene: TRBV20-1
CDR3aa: CSAAGQGVLRQETQYF
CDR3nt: TGCAGTGCTGCGGGACAGGGGGTCCTTCGGCAAGAGACCCAGTACTTC

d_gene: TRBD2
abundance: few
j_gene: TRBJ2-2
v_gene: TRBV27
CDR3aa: CASSKSSGRNTGELFF
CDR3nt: TGTGCCAGCAGCAAATCTAGCGGGAGGAACACCGGGGAGCTGTTTTTT

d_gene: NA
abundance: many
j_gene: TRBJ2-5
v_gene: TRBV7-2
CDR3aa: CASSFRNRAKTQYF
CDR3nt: TGTGCCAGCAGCTTTCGAAACCGGGCGAAGACCCAGTACTTC

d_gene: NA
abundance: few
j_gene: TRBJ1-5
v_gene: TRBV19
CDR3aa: CASSIVWNQPQHF
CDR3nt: TGTGCCAGTAGTATAGTGTGGAATCAGCCCCAGCATTTT

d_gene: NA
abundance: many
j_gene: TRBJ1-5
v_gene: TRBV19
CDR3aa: CASSSGRHPSNQPQHF
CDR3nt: TGTGCCAGTAGTTCGGGCCGACATCCTAGCAATCAGCCCCAGCATTTT

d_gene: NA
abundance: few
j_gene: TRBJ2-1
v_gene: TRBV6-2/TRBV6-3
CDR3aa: CASNRLSGTYNEQFF
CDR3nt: TGTGCCAGCAATCGACTGAGTGGGACCTACAATGAGCAGTTCTTC

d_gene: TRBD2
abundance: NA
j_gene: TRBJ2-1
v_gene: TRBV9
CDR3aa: CASSGNLAGVTSYNEQFF
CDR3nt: TGTGCCAGCAGCGGAAACCTAGCGGGAGTCACTTCCTACAATGAGCAGTTCTTC

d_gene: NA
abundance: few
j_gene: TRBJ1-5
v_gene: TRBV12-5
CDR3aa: CASGLVRRYSNQPQHF
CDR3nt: TGTGCTAGTGGTTTGGTAAGGCGATATAGCAATCAGCCCCAGCATTTT

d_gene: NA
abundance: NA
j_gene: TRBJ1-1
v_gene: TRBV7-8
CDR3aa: CASSYRAGENTEAFF
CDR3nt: TGTGCCAGCAGCTATAGGGCAGGAGAGAACACTGAAGCTTTCTTT